This entry is about one TCR beta chain. CDR1 is MNHNS, CDR2 SASEGT, per germline. Trimming cost V 8 bases and J 13 bases; bases outside gene matches: 17. The CDR3 length is 14 residues. These data come from a study of metastatic and nonmetastatic thyroid tumors. Study context: Repertoires were compared across blood and tumor or nodule tissue from malignant and benign thyroid patients.

Patients had received no treatment of any kind before thyroid surgery. In the source study's methods: Using the CDR3 differences seen across clinicopathological groups, the authors built a distant-metastasis classifier for papillary thyroid cancer, which was meant to discriminate distant-metastatic patients. Using MiXCR, TCRdb reanalyzed the PCR reads. The V and J calls shown here were made by TCRdb, not taken from the authors' results. The sample carries around 65,000 clones, more than 13% recorded once. What was sequenced was blood. The V and J genes are TRBV6-1 and TRBJ1-5, with 7 bases matching TRBD1. The sequence was collected from a male donor with papillary thyroid cancer or a benign thyroid nodule (not recorded which). Some clones in this sample may be carry-over from other donors' samples. As DNA, the CDR3 is TGTGCCAGCCGAACCTCAGGGGGGAATCAGGGGCAGCATTTT. Translating gives CASRTSGGNQGQHF.